This TCR beta chain was captured by sequencing in a study of blood T cell repertoires in COVID-19. The CDR3 covers 13 residues. Germline V gene sequence: CDR1 SGDLS, CDR2 YYNGEE. V lost 3 bases to trimming and J lost 4 bases, with 10 bases between them. Using immunoSEQ multiplex PCR, the repertoire was profiled, and TCRdb retains in-frame clones only, with some absent. The sample lists approximately 61,000 clones; 79% were seen once. This TCR was recovered from a woman in her seventies with acute or convalescent COVID-19. Sample: peripheral blood. The chain recombines TRBV9 with TRBJ2-5; D remains unclear. CDR3 in amino acids: CASSANGRETQYF. CDR3 bases: TGTGCCAGCAGCGCCAACGGTCGAGAGACCCAGTACTTC. The whole variable domain, remainder taken from reference TRBV9 and TRBJ2-5, is DSGVTQTPKHLITATGQRVTLRCSPRSGDLSVYWYQQSLDQGLQFLIQYYNGEERAKGNILERFSAQQFPDLHSELNLSSLELGDSALYFCASSANGRETQYFGPGTRLLVL.